These 28 T cell receptor beta chains came from one sample sequenced in a study of persistence of HIV-infected CD4 T cells (dated by TCRdb to the early 2020s). Per the publication, the treatment or condition label means: suppressive antiretroviral therapy. Lysates of CMV-infected fibroblasts were used at about 9.2 ug/mL for cell stimulation. Memory CD4+ T cells that did not respond, being CD40L-negative, CD69-negative and CD45RO-high, were sorted as memory populations depleted of antigen-responding cells. TCRbeta repertoires were sequenced from genomic DNA with the immunoSEQ hsTCRB assay version 4 in survey mode. TCRdb holds this immuneACCESS table with in-frame rearrangements only. Some clones are missing; in checked studies, unresolved V genes explain under half, and the rest has no known cause. For this sample there are 35,000 to 40,000 clones; 80% appear just once. The ten largest clones capture 1.6% of the sample.

No antigens are known for them. Sequenced here: CD4+ T cells sorted from PBMCs after roughly 20-hour stimulation, sampled from a patient who received antiretroviral therapy. The cell subset or site label for this specimen denotes: CD40L-CD69- CD45RO-high memory CD4 T cells not responding to CMV lysate. Receptors were obtained from an adult man with HIV who was CMV-seropositive.

The CDR3 sequence: CASSLRSWGSQANYGYTF. CDR3 nucleotide sequence: TGTGCCAGCAGTTTGAGGAGTTGGGGGAGCCAAGCTAACTATGGCTACACCTTC. The chain uses TRBV28 and TRBJ1-2; tentative D call: TRBD1 (5 bases). The length of the CDR3 is 18 residues. The V gene's germline CDR1 is MDHEN and CDR2 SYDVKM. V was trimmed by 3 bases and J by 0 bases, leaving 20 bases between them.

The chain carries TRBV9 and TRBJ2-2; a weak D match, TRBD1 (5 bases). The CDR3 runs 15 residues. Germline lookup yields CDR1 SGDLS and CDR2 YYNGEE. The V end lost 0 bases, the J end lost 3 bases, and 9 bases lay between the germline ends. CDR3 protein: CASSVVGRDTGELFF. In DNA, the CDR3 is TGTGCCAGCAGCGTAGTAGGCAGGGACACCGGGGAGCTGTTTTTT. Together with reference TRBV9 and TRBJ2-2, the CDR3 gives the full variable domain: DSGVTQTPKHLITATGQRVTLRCSPRSGDLSVYWYQQSLDQGLQFLIQYYNGEERAKGNILERFSAQQFPDLHSELNLSSLELGDSALYFCASSVVGRDTGELFFGEGSRLTVL.

This clone was recorded only once. The J gene is TRBJ1-5, the V gene TRBV12-3 or TRBV12-4; D is unclear. Between the trimmed V and J ends, which lost 7 bases and 3 bases, there was a span of 10 bases. The CDR3 has 13 residues. The CDR3, as DNA: TGTGCCAGCACTAGGACCGACAATCAGCCCCAGCATTTT. It is translated as CASTRTDNQPQHF.

V is TRBV19 and J is TRBJ2-3; 10 bases map to TRBD2. This CDR3 is built from 16 residues. Germline lookup yields CDR1 LNHDA and CDR2 SQIVND (reference sequence). V shed 0 bases and J 1 base; nucleotides not matched to a gene: 1. The CDR3 sequence: CASSIEAGGRTDTQYF. The CDR3 nucleotides read TGTGCCAGTAGTATAGAAGCGGGGGGGCGCACAGATACGCAGTATTTT.

V gene TRBV5-1 combines with J gene TRBJ1-3; tentatively, D is TRBD1 (5 bases). V shed 5 bases and J shed 0 bases, with 12 bases lying between them. This CDR3 has 15 amino acids. Germline CDR1 SGHRS, CDR2 YFSETQ. The DNA for the CDR3 is TGCGCCAGCAGTTTAGGGGTTGGCTCTGGAAACACCATATATTTT. It specifies CASSLGVGSGNTIYF.

The V gene is TRBV30, the J gene TRBJ2-3; 7 positions match TRBD2. CDR1 is GTSNPN and CDR2 is SVGIG in the germline V gene (reference sequence). The V segment lost 6 bases and the J segment 1 base; nucleotides outside the gene matches: 10. The CDR3 covers 15 residues. The CDR3 region has the DNA TGTGCCTGCCATCCCCCACGGGGGGGCACAGATACGCAGTATTTT. Amino acids: CACHPPRGGTDTQYF. The whole variable domain, remainder taken from reference TRBV30 and TRBJ2-3, is SQTIHQWPATLVQPVGSPLSLECTVEGTSNPNLYWYRQAAGRGLQLLFYSVGIGQISSEVPQNLSASRPQDRQFILSSKKLLLSDSGFYLCACHPPRGGTDTQYFGPGTRLTVL.

The chain links TRBV27 to TRBJ2-3; D possibly uses TRBD1 or TRBD2 (6 bases each). V shed 8 bases and J shed 0 bases, with 12 bases lying between them. There are 14 residues in the CDR3. Germline CDR1 MNHEY, CDR2 SMNVEV (reference sequence). CDR3 bases: TGTGCCAGCGCGGGACATTATAGCACAGATACGCAGTATTTT. Translated: CASAGHYSTDTQYF.

This clone has only a few counts. J is TRBJ2-6 and V is TRBV7-8, with 9 positions matching TRBD1. Germline assignment: CDR1 SGHVS and CDR2 FQNEAQ. With V trimmed by 10 bases and J by 4 bases, 17 bases remained unmatched. The CDR3 has 18 amino acids. CDR3 bases: TGTGCCATCCGCGAGGGGGACAGGGATCCAGGCGGGGCCAACGTCCTGACTTTC. As protein: CAIREGDRDPGGANVLTF.

This clone was picked up one time. The V gene is TRBV27, the J gene TRBJ2-1; 13 nucleotides agree with TRBD2. Trimming removed 6 bases from V and 8 bases from J; junction bases left unmatched: 7. Germline CDR1 is MNHEY and CDR2 is SMNVEV (reference sequence). The CDR3 length is 15 residues. The CDR3 region is CASSSGLAGRDEQFF. The CDR3, as DNA: TGTGCCAGCAGCTCGGGACTAGCGGGGCGGGATGAGCAGTTCTTC.

CDR3 sequence (DNA): TGTGCCAGCTCACCCCCTCCAGGGGGCACCTACAATGAGCAGTTCTTC. It translates to CASSPPPGGTYNEQFF. J is TRBJ2-1 and V is TRBV18, with TRBD1 matching 8 bases. With 3 bases clipped from V and 2 bases from J, the junction kept 6 bases outside the gene matches. Germline values: CDR1 KGHSH, CDR2 LQKENI. The CDR3 is 16 amino acids.

The chain employs TRBV7-2 and TRBJ2-1; weak D call: TRBD1 (6 bases). Trimming left V 2 bases short and J 3 bases short, with 11 bases between. This CDR3 comprises 15 residues. The germline CDR1 and CDR2 sequences are SGHTA and FQGNSA. In DNA, the CDR3 is TGTGCCAGCAGCTTAACAGGGACGGGCTACAATGAGCAGTTCTTC. Translating it yields CASSLTGTGYNEQFF.

This chain joins TRBV5-1 and TRBJ2-1; D is possibly TRBD2 (5 bases). Trimming shortened V by 3 bases and J by 2 bases, and 12 bases separated the two germline ends. This CDR3 spans 15 amino acids. In germline, CDR1 is SGHRS, CDR2 YFSETQ. The CDR3 nucleotides are TGCGCCAGCAGCTCTCGGGGAGATACCTACAATGAGCAGTTCTTC. Translation: CASSSRGDTYNEQFF.

This clone is medium-sized. The V and J genes are TRBV29-1 and TRBJ1-2; 8 bases are a match to TRBD1. This CDR3 is 13 amino acids long. V trimming: 5 bases; J trimming: 4 bases; junction bases outside the gene matches: 6. Germline values: CDR1 SQVTM, CDR2 ANQGSEA. For the CDR3, the DNA is TGCAGCGTTCGGACAGGGACCTTCTATGGCTACACCTTC. It translates to CSVRTGTFYGYTF.

This CDR3 is CASSPLPTANTGELFF. Written as DNA, the CDR3 is TGTGCCAGCTCACCACTCCCGACAGCGAACACCGGGGAGCTGTTTTTT. This chain connects TRBV18 to TRBJ2-2; TRBD1 might be the D (5 bases). V lost 1 base, J lost 0 bases, and 9 bases lay in between. This CDR3 contains 16 residues. The germline V gene has CDR1 KGHSH and CDR2 LQKENI.

This clone was counted once. This chain uses TRBV5-1 with TRBJ1-1; D possibly corresponds to TRBD1 (6 bases). This CDR3 is built from 15 residues. V was cut by 6 bases and J by 6 bases, with 21 bases left in between. CDR1 and CDR2 (germline): SGHRS, YFSETQ. In DNA, the CDR3 is TGCGCCAGCACCTCCGGGACAAATAAGGCCGCTGAAGCTTTCTTT. This encodes CASTSGTNKAAEAFF.

About this clone itself: This sample includes further DNA sequences coding for the same CDR3. This chain uses TRBV12-3 or TRBV12-4 with TRBJ1-2; D remains unclear. The CDR3 contains 13 residues. With 6 bases removed from V and 2 bases from J, the gap between germline ends came to 10 bases. The CDR3: CASSYDGNYGYTF. CDR3 coding DNA: TGTGCCAGCAGCTATGACGGGAACTATGGCTACACCTTC.

The J gene is TRBJ2-1, the V gene TRBV7-3, with D possibly TRBD2 on 5 matching bases. Germline lookup yields CDR1 SGHTA and CDR2 FQGTGA. CDR3 length: 14 amino acids. V dropped 3 bases and J dropped 0 bases, with 6 bases sitting between them. CDR3 sequence: CASSLGSSYNEQFF. The DNA for the CDR3 is TGTGCCAGCAGCTTGGGGAGCTCCTACAATGAGCAGTTCTTC.

The chain couples TRBV6-2 or TRBV6-3 to TRBJ1-5; D not resolved. CDR1 is MNHEY and CDR2 is SVGEGT in the germline V gene. Trimming took 2 bases from V and 6 from J, leaving 11 bases between them. CDR3 length: 14 residues. CDR3 protein: CASSYNDYTQPQHF. CDR3 in DNA: TGTGCCAGCAGTTACAACGACTACACTCAGCCCCAGCATTTT.

This clone is a singleton in its sample. This chain joins TRBV7-9 and TRBJ2-3; tentatively, D is TRBD2 (6 bases). The CDR3 length is 16 residues. Germline values: CDR1 SEHNR, CDR2 FQNEAQ (reference sequence). V gave up 1 base and J gave up 4 bases, with 15 bases separating them. CDR3 nucleotides: TGTGCCAGCAGCTTAGGTGCGCGGGGCCTGTCAGATACGCAGTATTTT. Amino acids: CASSLGARGLSDTQYF.

This clone was counted once. V gene TRBV5-1 combines with J gene TRBJ2-4, with 10 bases matching TRBD2. After removal of 3 bases from V and 3 bases from J, the junction contained 12 bases not matched to a gene. CDR3 length equals 18 residues. CDR1 is SGHRS, CDR2 YFSETQ, per germline. CDR3 DNA: TGCGCCAGCAGCTGGAGACGTTCTAGCGGGGGTAACAAAAACATTCAGTACTTC. It encodes CASSWRRSSGGNKNIQYF.

The chain recombines TRBV7-2 with TRBJ1-2, with TRBD1 identical over 7 bases. The ends lost 5 bases at V and 5 bases at J; junction bases unmatched: 11. CDR1 is SGHTA and CDR2 is FQGNSA in the germline V gene. The CDR3 runs 15 residues. CDR3 nucleotides: TGTGCCAGCAGCCCAGGGGGTACAGGGGCGTATGGCTACACCTTC. Residues: CASSPGGTGAYGYTF.

The chain couples TRBV3-1 (or the pseudogene TRBV3-2) to TRBJ1-2; 7 nucleotides line up with TRBD1. Germline CDR1 reads LGHDT; CDR2 reads YNNKEL (reference sequence). The CDR3 extends over 12 amino acids. Trimming took 5 bases from V and 8 from J; bases not matched to a gene: 5. In DNA, the CDR3 is TGTGCCAGCAGCGAGGGCAGGGGGGGCTACACCTTC. It is translated as CASSEGRGGYTF.

CDR3 sequence reads: CASSINGQGINEKLFF. As DNA, the CDR3 is TGTGCCAGCAGTATCAATGGACAGGGAATAAACGAAAAACTGTTTTTT. The V call is TRBV28, the J call TRBJ1-4; TRBD1 matches at 8 bases. Losses at the gene ends were 5 bases for V and 8 bases for J; bases not matched to a gene: 13. The CDR3 is 16 amino acids. CDR1 and CDR2 from the germline V gene are MDHEN and SYDVKM.

The chain uses TRBV5-4 and TRBJ1-3; 8 nucleotides match TRBD1. Germline V CDR1 and CDR2: SGHNT, YYREEE (reference sequence). The CDR3 is made up of 17 amino acids. With V trimmed by 4 bases and J by 0 bases, 9 bases remained unmatched. The CDR3 reads CASSQWGQASSGNTIYF. CDR3 DNA: TGTGCCAGCAGCCAATGGGGACAGGCTTCCTCTGGAAACACCATATATTTT.

V is TRBV27 and J is TRBJ2-3; D is possibly TRBD2 (5 bases). The CDR3 contains 14 residues. Germline CDR1 is MNHEY and CDR2 is SMNVEV (reference sequence). V lost 3 bases and J lost 1, with 8 bases in between. The CDR3 sequence: CASSLDFGTDTQYF. The CDR3 nucleotides are TGTGCCAGCAGTTTGGACTTTGGCACAGATACGCAGTATTTT.

The CDR3 nucleotides are TGTGCCAGCAGCCCACGGCAGGGGAAGTACGAGCAGTACTTC. Translating it yields CASSPRQGKYEQYF. The rearrangement links TRBV27 to TRBJ2-7, with D perhaps matching TRBD1 (6 bases). The CDR3 spans 14 residues. Germline lookup yields CDR1 MNHEY and CDR2 SMNVEV (reference sequence). Trimming removed 6 bases from V and 4 bases from J, with 16 bases in between.

The chain combines TRBV6-5 with TRBJ1-1; D gene uncertain. Trimming took 9 bases from V and 3 from J, leaving 8 bases between them. CDR1 and CDR2 from the germline V gene are MNHEY and SVGAGI. The CDR3 has 11 residues. In nucleotides, the CDR3 is TGTGCCAGTCAATCTTACACTGAAGCTTTCTTT. Translated: CASQSYTEAFF.

The chain carries TRBV18 and TRBJ2-1; TRBD1 aligns across 7 bases. Unmatched junction bases numbered 7, after V lost 6 bases and J lost 2 bases. The germline V gene encodes CDR1 KGHSH and CDR2 LQKENI. This CDR3 has 15 amino acids. CDR3 sequence (DNA): TGTGCCAGCTCGCCGACAGGGCTCGCCTACAATGAGCAGTTCTTC. Translation: CASSPTGLAYNEQFF.